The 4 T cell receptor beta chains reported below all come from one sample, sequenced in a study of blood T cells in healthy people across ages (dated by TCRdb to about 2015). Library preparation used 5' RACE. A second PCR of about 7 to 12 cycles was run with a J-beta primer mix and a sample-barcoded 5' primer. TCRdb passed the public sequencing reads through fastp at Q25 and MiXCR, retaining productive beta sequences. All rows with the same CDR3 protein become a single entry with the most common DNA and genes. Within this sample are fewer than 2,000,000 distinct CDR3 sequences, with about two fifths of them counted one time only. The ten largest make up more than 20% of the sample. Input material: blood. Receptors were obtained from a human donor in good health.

The CDR3 sequence: CSVAVGLHENEQFF. In nucleotides, the CDR3 is TGCAGCGTTGCGGTAGGCCTACATGAGAATGAGCAGTTCTTC. The rearrangement links TRBV29-1 to TRBJ2-1; D remains unclear. The CDR3 spans 14 residues. The germline V and J ends were trimmed by 4 bases and 7 bases, with 17 bases remaining between them. The germline V gene has CDR1 SQVTM and CDR2 ANQGSEA.

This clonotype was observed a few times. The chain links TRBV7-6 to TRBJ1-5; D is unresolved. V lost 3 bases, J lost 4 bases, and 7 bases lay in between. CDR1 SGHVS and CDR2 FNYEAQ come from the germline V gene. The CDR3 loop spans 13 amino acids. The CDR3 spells CASSFNLNQPQHF. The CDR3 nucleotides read TGTGCCAGCAGCTTCAACTTGAATCAGCCCCAGCATTTT. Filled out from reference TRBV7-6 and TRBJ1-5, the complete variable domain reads GAGVSQSPRYKVTKRGQDVALRCDPISGHVSLYWYRQALGQGPEFLTYFNYEAQQDKSGLPNDRFSAERPEGSISTLTIQRTEQRDSAMYRCASSFNLNQPQHFGDGTRLSIL.

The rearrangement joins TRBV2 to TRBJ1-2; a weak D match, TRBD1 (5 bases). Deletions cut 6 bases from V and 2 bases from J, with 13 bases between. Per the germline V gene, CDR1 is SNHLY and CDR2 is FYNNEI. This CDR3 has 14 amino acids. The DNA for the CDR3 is TGTGCCAGCAGGGACAATTCATTCAACTATGGCTACACCTTC. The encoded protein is CASRDNSFNYGYTF.

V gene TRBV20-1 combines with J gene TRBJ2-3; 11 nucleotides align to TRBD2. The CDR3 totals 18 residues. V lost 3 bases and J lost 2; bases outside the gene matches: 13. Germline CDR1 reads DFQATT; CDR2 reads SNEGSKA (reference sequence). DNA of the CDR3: TGCAGTGCTAGCGCCAACGTAGCGGGGGGGCTCTACACAGATACGCAGTATTTT. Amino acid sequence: CSASANVAGGLYTDTQYF.